The clone carrying this TCR beta chain was counted ten times or more. Its antigen is still unknown. Trimming took 4 bases from V and 3 from J, leaving 9 bases between them. CDR1 and CDR2 from the germline V gene are SGHDN and FVKESK. This CDR3 has 13 residues. This entry belongs to a study of CD8 T cells in ankylosing spondylitis. General study results and limits: Researchers report that disease-linked clones proved CD8+ and relatively rare in peripheral blood.

Quantitative molecular-barcoded 5'-RACE generated the TCR beta libraries. Using its own MiXCR run on the 5' RACE reads, TCRdb lists one record per CDR3 protein. Of 250,000 or so distinct CDR3 sequences listed, about 10% are singletons. J is TRBJ1-2 and V is TRBV14, with D possibly TRBD1 on 6 matching bases. Sequenced: blood, either unsorted or a sorted T cell fraction (not recorded which). The sequence came from a male donor with ankylosing spondylitis or in good health (not recorded which). CDR3 sequence: CASSPGQHYGYTF. CDR3 nucleotide sequence: TGTGCCAGCAGCCCCGGACAGCACTATGGCTACACCTTC.